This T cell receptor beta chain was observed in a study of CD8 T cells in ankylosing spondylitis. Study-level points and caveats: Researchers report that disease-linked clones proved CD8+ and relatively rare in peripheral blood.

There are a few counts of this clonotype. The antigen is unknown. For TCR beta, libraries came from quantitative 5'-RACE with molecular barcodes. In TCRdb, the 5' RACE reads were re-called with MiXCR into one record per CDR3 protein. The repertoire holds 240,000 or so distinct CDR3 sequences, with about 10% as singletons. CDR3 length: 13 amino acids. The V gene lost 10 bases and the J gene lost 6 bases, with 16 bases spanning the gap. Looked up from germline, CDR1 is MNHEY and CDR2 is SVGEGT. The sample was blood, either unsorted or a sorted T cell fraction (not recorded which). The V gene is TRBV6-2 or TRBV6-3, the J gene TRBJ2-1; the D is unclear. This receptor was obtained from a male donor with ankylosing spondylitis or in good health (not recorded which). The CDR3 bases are TGTGCCACCCGACCCCTGGGCGGCAATGAGCAGTTCTTC. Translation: CATRPLGGNEQFF.